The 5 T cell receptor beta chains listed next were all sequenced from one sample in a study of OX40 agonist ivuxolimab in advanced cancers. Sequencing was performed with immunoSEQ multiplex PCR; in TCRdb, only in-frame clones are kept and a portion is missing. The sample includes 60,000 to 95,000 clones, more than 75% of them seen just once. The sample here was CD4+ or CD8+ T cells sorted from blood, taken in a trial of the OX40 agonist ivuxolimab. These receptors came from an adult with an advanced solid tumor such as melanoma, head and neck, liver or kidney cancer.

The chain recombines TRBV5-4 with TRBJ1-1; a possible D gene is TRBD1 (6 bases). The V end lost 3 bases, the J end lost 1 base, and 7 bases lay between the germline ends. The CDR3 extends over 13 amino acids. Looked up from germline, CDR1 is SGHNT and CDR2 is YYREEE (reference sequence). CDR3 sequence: CASSSGQNTEAFF. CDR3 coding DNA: TGTGCCAGCAGCTCGGGACAGAACACTGAAGCTTTCTTT.

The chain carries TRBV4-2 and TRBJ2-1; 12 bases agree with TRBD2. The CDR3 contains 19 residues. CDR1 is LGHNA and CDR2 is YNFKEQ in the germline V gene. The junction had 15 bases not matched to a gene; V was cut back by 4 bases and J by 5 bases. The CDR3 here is CASSRLAGDIWVVDNEQFF. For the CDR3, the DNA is TGTGCCAGCAGCCGACTAGCGGGAGACATCTGGGTAGTAGACAATGAGCAGTTCTTC.

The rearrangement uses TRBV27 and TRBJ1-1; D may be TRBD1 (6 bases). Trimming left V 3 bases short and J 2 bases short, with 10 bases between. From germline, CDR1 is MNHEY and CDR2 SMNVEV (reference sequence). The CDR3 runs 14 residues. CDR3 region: CASSFRGDNTEAFF. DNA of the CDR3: TGTGCCAGCAGTTTCAGGGGCGACAACACTGAAGCTTTCTTT.

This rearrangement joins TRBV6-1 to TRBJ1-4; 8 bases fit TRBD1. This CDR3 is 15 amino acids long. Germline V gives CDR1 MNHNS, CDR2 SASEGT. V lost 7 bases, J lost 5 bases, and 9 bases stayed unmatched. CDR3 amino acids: CASTNGQGLNEKLFF. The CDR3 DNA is TGTGCCAGCACCAATGGACAGGGCCTCAATGAAAAACTGTTTTTT.

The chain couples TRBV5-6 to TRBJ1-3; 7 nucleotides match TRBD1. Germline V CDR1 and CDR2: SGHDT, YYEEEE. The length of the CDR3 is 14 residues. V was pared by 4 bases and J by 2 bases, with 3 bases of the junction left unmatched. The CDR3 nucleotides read TGTGCCAGCAGCCGAGACAGGGCTGGAAACACCATATATTTT. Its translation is CASSRDRAGNTIYF.